The clone carrying this T cell receptor beta chain appeared a few times. One end of the junction does not line up with germline, which may come from a read error. TCRdb fed the 5' RACE reads into MiXCR, producing one record per CDR3 protein. The sample contains 30,000 to 40,000 distinct CDR3 sequences, around 9% of which appear only once. The V gene's germline CDR1 is SGHTA and CDR2 FQGNSA. CDR3 length: 16 residues. The sample is drawn from a study of early T cells in non-severe SARS-CoV-2 infection. The chain combines TRBV7-2 with TRBJ1-3; 8 bases are a match to TRBD1. This TCR was recovered from an adult who was a healthcare worker with PCR-confirmed SARS-CoV-2 infection or an uninfected control (not recorded which). The source material was whole blood. The CDR3 coding sequence is TGTGCCAGCAGCCCCCGGACAGGGAGCTCTGAAAACACCATATATTTT. It codes for CASSPRTGSSENTIYF.